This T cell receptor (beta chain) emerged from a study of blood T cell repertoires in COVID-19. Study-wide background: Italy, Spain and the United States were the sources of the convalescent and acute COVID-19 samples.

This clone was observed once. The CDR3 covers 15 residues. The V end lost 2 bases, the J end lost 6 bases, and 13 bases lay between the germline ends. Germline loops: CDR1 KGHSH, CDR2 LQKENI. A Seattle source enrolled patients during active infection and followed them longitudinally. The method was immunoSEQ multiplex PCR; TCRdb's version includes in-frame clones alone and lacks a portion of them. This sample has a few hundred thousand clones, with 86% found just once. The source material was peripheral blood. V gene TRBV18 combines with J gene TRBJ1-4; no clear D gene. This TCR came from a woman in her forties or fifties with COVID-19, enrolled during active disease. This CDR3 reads CASSPARAWDEKLFF. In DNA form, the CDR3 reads TGTGCCAGCTCACCAGCGAGGGCTTGGGATGAAAAACTGTTTTTT.